This T cell receptor (beta chain) was retrieved from a study of T cells in narcolepsy. Looking at the study overall: Donors had narcolepsy type 1 or type 2, or were healthy controls. Study-wide results and caveats: No autoreactive T cell clone sequences appeared in some memory CD4+ repertoires. Autoreactive clonotypes reportedly recurred in blood of same and different patients, not controls. Same-patient CSF and blood CD4+ T cell clonotypes included HCRT-specific and TRIB2-specific autoreactive ones.

A word on this clone: Its antigen is currently unknown.

The CDR3 extends over 12 amino acids. CDR1 and CDR2 (germline): MNHEY, SVGAGI. Trimming shortened V by 5 bases and J by 10 bases, and 12 bases separated the two germline ends. Sequencing was performed with immunoSEQ multiplex PCR; in TCRdb, only in-frame clones are kept and a portion is missing. The table lists 25,000 to 35,000 clones, approximately 83% of them singletons, with more than 0.9% in the top ten. The V gene is TRBV6-5, the J gene TRBJ2-1; no reliable D call. Sequencing used CD45RA- memory CD4+ T cells from PBMCs. This receptor was identified in a human donor with narcolepsy. Here the CDR3 reads CASSAGAAEQFF. The CDR3 DNA reads as TGTGCCAGCAGTGCCGGAGCCGCCGAGCAGTTCTTC.